A selection of T cell receptor beta chains follows, all from one sample in a study of shared clonotypes between healthy human individuals. The assay was immunoSEQ multiplex PCR, and TCRdb's table has in-frame clones only and misses some. Of over 2,000,000 clones in the sample, around 93% are singletons; the top ten hold over 1.5%. The sample consisted of naive CD8+ T cells from PBMCs. The receptors were gathered from a man between 18 and 35 years old in good health. Some clones in this sample may be carry-over from other donors' samples. CDR3s include the opening cysteine and the closing phenylalanine or tryptophan.

CASSQDWGERSYEQYF TRBV4-3
CASSLKGETEAFF TRBV12-1
CASSDGKSMDEKLFF TRBV2
CASRADRGGGTQYF TRBV28
CASSIRQGWVTGELFF TRBV7-9
CASSLWGTASEQYF TRBV27
CASSFLAGEVIGNTIYF TRBV11-2
CASSQKTGGNEQFF TRBV4-1
CASSGWTGGALNEQFF TRBV5-1
CASSLDRLRVRGSPYEQYF TRBV11-2
CASSLLAGGPSYEQYF TRBV7-2
CAIRQGYEAFF TRBV10-3
CASSIGTGGEQYF TRBV19
CASSPSGIDTQYF TRBV19
CASSLKGSTYNEQFF TRBV7-6
CASSFGMGQETQYF TRBV11-2
CASSLDLAGGYANEQFF TRBV11-2